The clone carrying this T cell receptor (beta chain) showed up just a few times. Described time point: persistent/refractory GD, antithyroid drugs over 5 years with positive TRAb. With RNA extracted from PBMCs as input, the TCR library was made. Patients came through an endocrinology department, and that department was in Xi'an, China. This specimen comes from a study of regulatory T cells in long-lasting Graves disease. The authors built TCR beta libraries using iRepertoire HTBI primers and Arm-PCR of CDR3 regions. Each CDR3 protein gets one entry after TCRdb re-called the multiplex PCR reads with MiXCR. The sample has hundreds of thousands of distinct CDR3 sequences, 20% to 25% seen once. Looked up from germline, CDR1 is SGHTA and CDR2 is FQGNSA. CDR3 length equals 15 residues. Between the trimmed V and J ends, which lost 3 bases and 6 bases, there was a span of 15 bases.

V is TRBV7-2 and J is TRBJ2-4, with a possible D match to TRBD2 (6 bases). The starting material was peripheral blood mononuclear cells (PBMCs), obtained when the disease was refractory, from a patient treated with antithyroid drugs. The TCR comes from a female donor with Graves disease. CDR3 sequence (DNA): TGTGCCAGCAGCTTGGAGGGGCCCCCGCTAAACATTCAGTACTTC. It codes for CASSLEGPPLNIQYF.